A single sample is the source of the 24 T cell receptor beta chains below, sequenced in a study of regulatory T cells in long-lasting Graves disease. Time point noted: persistent/refractory GD, antithyroid drugs over 5 years with positive TRAb. Generation of the TCR library employed RNA extracted from PBMCs. Investigators prepared the TCR beta libraries by applying iRepertoire HTBI primers and Arm-PCR of CDR3 regions. TCRdb recomputed calls from the multiplex PCR reads with MiXCR, one row per CDR3 protein. In the table there are 350,000 to 450,000 distinct CDR3 sequences, approximately 25% of which are singletons. The sequences come from peripheral blood mononuclear cells (PBMCs), collected when the disease was refractory, from a patient treated with antithyroid drugs. These receptors were taken from a middle-aged woman with Graves disease.

About this clonotype itself: This may arise from a read error, as a much more abundant clone is one base away. The rearrangement uses TRBV2 and TRBJ2-6; D possibly corresponds to TRBD1 (5 bases). The CDR3 covers 15 residues. Germline assignment: CDR1 SNHLY and CDR2 FYNNEI. The CDR3 spells CASSEFGAGASVLTF. In DNA form, the CDR3 reads TGTGCCAGCAGTGAATTCGGCGCTGGGGCCAGCGTCCTGACTTTC.

This clonotype was observed at least ten times. This chain links TRBV6-1 with TRBJ1-5; D not resolved. In germline, CDR1 is MNHNS, CDR2 SASEGT. Trimming stripped 2 bases from V and 6 bases from J, with 5 bases between. The CDR3 length is 12 residues. CDR3: CASSEISQPQHF. The CDR3 region has the DNA TGTGCCAGCAGTGAAATTAGTCAGCCCCAGCATTTT.

This clonotype has at least ten counts. The chain carries TRBV10-3 and TRBJ1-1; D gene uncertain. Germline assignment: CDR1 ENHRY and CDR2 SYGVKD. V was pared by 11 bases and J by 1 base, with 14 bases between. This CDR3 has 13 amino acids. As DNA, the CDR3 is TGTGCCGCCCAGATAAGCCCGAACACTGAAGCTTTCTTT. Translating gives CAAQISPNTEAFF.

The chain has TRBV4-1 and TRBJ2-5; D may be TRBD2 (6 bases). V was trimmed by 1 base and J by 2 bases, leaving 17 bases between them. From germline, CDR1 is MGHRA and CDR2 YSYEKL. The CDR3 has 17 residues. The DNA for the CDR3 is TGCGCCAGCAGCCAAGGAAACGGGGGTACTCGGCAAGAGACCCAGTACTTC. It is translated as CASSQGNGGTRQETQYF.

Comments on this clonotype: A far larger clone is a single base away, which makes a read error likely. The V gene is TRBV10-3, the J gene TRBJ2-7; the D is unclear. CDR3 length: 16 amino acids. V gave up 3 bases and J gave up 7 bases, with 22 bases separating them. Germline CDR1 ENHRY, CDR2 SYGVKD. CDR3 nucleotide sequence: TGTGCCATCAGTGAAGAGGTGAGTGAGCCCTCTGAGGAGCAGTACTTC. It specifies CAISEEVSEPSEEQYF.

The chain carries TRBV5-1 and TRBJ2-1; no clear D. The V and J ends lost 0 bases and 11 bases respectively, with 15 bases between them. Germline V lookup: CDR1 SGHRS, CDR2 YFSETQ. The CDR3 contains 14 residues. As DNA, the CDR3 is TGCGCCAGCAGCTTGGTCCCCGGAGAAGAGAAGCAGTTCTTC. Encoded protein: CASSLVPGEEKQFF.

In this sample, this clonotype turned up many times. The chain recombines TRBV3-1 with TRBJ2-7; D might be TRBD1 (6 bases). This CDR3 comprises 12 residues. V was shortened by 5 bases and J by 6 bases, with 11 bases between the two germline ends. Germline assignment: CDR1 LGHDT and CDR2 YNNKEL (reference sequence). CDR3 residues: CASSLQGTEQYF. The DNA for the CDR3 is TGTGCCAGCAGCTTACAGGGAACCGAGCAGTACTTC.

This clonotype showed up many times. This chain uses TRBV28 with TRBJ2-5; D ambiguous. This CDR3 comprises 11 residues. With 3 bases removed from V and 4 bases from J, the gap between germline ends came to 3 bases. Germline CDR1 and CDR2: MDHEN and SYDVKM. DNA for the CDR3: TGTGCCAGCAGTTTTACAGAGACCCAGTACTTC. This codes for CASSFTETQYF.

This clonotype was observed at least ten times. The gene calls are TRBV6-5 and TRBJ2-2; D remains ambiguous. Per the germline V gene, CDR1 is MNHEY and CDR2 is SVGAGI. The CDR3 spans 17 residues. Trimming cost V 2 bases and J 0 bases, with 13 bases left between them. The CDR3 sequence: CASSYPTGGANTGELFF. The DNA for the CDR3 is TGTGCCAGCAGTTACCCGACGGGCGGAGCGAACACCGGGGAGCTGTTTTTT.

This clonotype occurred many times. This chain uses TRBV2 with TRBJ1-1; the D gene is possibly TRBD1 (6 bases). The V gene's germline CDR1 is SNHLY and CDR2 FYNNEI. V lost 7 bases and J lost 0, with 12 bases in between. The CDR3 is 14 residues long. The CDR3 protein is CASTEDSLNTEAFF. The CDR3 bases are TGTGCCAGCACCGAGGACAGTTTGAACACTGAAGCTTTCTTT.

This clonotype was seen a few times. A much larger clone sits a single nucleotide away, making a read error possible. This likely comes from a read error, as the CDR3 has no conserved phenylalanine or tryptophan at its end. V and J are TRBV12-3 or TRBV12-4 and TRBJ2-5; D remains ambiguous. The CDR3 runs 13 residues. The V end was cut by 4 bases, the J end by 5 bases, with 11 bases between. The CDR3 nucleotides are TGTGCCAGCAGTTCATTGGATGGGGAGACCCAGTACCTC. Encoded protein: CASSSLDGETQYL.

The chain employs TRBV29-1 and TRBJ1-1, with no clear D. This CDR3 contains 14 residues. Per the germline V gene, CDR1 is SQVTM and CDR2 is ANQGSEA. Trimming took off 0 bases at V and 4 bases at J, with 12 bases between the two ends. The CDR3 coding sequence is TGCAGCGTTGAAGAAACTTTAGGCGCCACTGAAGCTTTCTTT. It codes for CSVEETLGATEAFF.

The rearrangement links TRBV9 to TRBJ2-7; 8 bases agree with TRBD1. Germline V gene data show CDR1 as SGDLS and CDR2 as YYNGEE. The CDR3 extends over 16 amino acids. J gave up 0 bases and V 0 bases, and 5 bases lay outside the gene matches. The CDR3 DNA follows: TGTGCCAGCAGCGTAGATGGACAGGGTGGCTCCTACGAGCAGTACTTC. Its protein product is CASSVDGQGGSYEQYF.

This clonotype was seen a few times. The V call is TRBV19, the J call TRBJ2-2, with D perhaps matching TRBD1 or TRBD2 (6 bases each). Per the germline V gene, CDR1 is LNHDA and CDR2 is SQIVND (reference sequence). The CDR3 extends over 16 amino acids. The V end was cut by 7 bases, the J end by 4 bases, with 19 bases between. CDR3 residues: CASTSGRGPVTGELFF. The CDR3 coding sequence is TGTGCCAGTACCTCCGGTCGGGGGCCGGTCACCGGGGAGCTGTTTTTT. The full variable domain, its missing parts supplied by reference TRBV19 and TRBJ2-2, is DGGITQSPKYLFRKEGQNVTLSCEQNLNHDAMYWYRQDPGQGLRLIYYSQIVNDFQKGDIAEGYSVSREKKESFPLTVTSAQKNPTAFYLCASTSGRGPVTGELFFGEGSRLTVL.

This clonotype was counted at least ten times. This chain uses TRBV28 with TRBJ2-7, with D possibly being TRBD1 (5 bases). The CDR3 contains 11 residues. Trimming stripped 5 bases from V and 10 bases from J, with 12 bases between. Germline CDR1 reads MDHEN; CDR2 reads SYDVKM. The CDR3 sequence: CASSLTGPQYF. In nucleotides, the CDR3 is TGTGCCAGCAGTCTTACAGGCCCACAGTACTTC.

This clonotype was counted between two and nine times. The V call is TRBV7-6, the J call TRBJ2-4; a possible D gene is TRBD1 (5 bases). Germline CDR1 SGHVS, CDR2 FNYEAQ. Between the trimmed V and J ends, which lost 4 bases and 0 bases, there was a span of 13 bases. The CDR3 sequence is 16 residues long. The CDR3: CASSSPWGRAKNIQYF. Written as DNA, the CDR3 is TGTGCCAGCAGCTCCCCCTGGGGCCGAGCCAAAAACATTCAGTACTTC.

This clonotype was recorded a few times. The chain carries TRBV20-1 and TRBJ1-1; D gene unclear. Deletions cut 3 bases from V and 3 bases from J, with 14 bases between. There are 14 residues in the CDR3. CDR1 and CDR2 (germline): DFQATT, SNEGSKA (reference sequence). CDR3 DNA: TGCAGTGCTAGGGTACCCAAGGGCGACACTGAAGCTTTCTTT. Translating it yields CSARVPKGDTEAFF.

In this sample, this clonotype turned up a few times. The chain combines TRBV4-1 with TRBJ1-2; 10 bases are a match to TRBD1. The CDR3 is 16 residues long. CDR1 MGHRA and CDR2 YSYEKL come from the germline V gene. J was trimmed by 3 bases and V by 6 bases; bases with no gene match: 10. The CDR3 loop is CASSSGQGVFDYGYTF. Written as DNA, the CDR3 is TGCGCCAGCAGTTCCGGACAGGGGGTATTCGACTATGGCTACACCTTC.

Only a few counts were recorded for this clonotype. The chain recombines TRBV2 with TRBJ1-1; 7 bases are a match to TRBD1. Germline V gene sequence: CDR1 SNHLY, CDR2 FYNNEI. The CDR3 contains 20 residues. The V and J ends lost 2 bases and 1 base, in that order; junction bases with no gene match: 19. In DNA form, the CDR3 reads TGTGCCAGCAGTGAATTCCCAGGGTGGTCTTGGGGACAGCAGAACACTGAAGCTTTCTTT. Translating gives CASSEFPGWSWGQQNTEAFF.

This clonotype came up a few times. This chain connects TRBV2 to TRBJ1-1; D not certain. The germline V and J ends were trimmed by 2 bases and 1 base, with 11 bases remaining between them. The length of the CDR3 is 15 residues. Germline V CDR1 and CDR2: SNHLY, FYNNEI. CDR3 region: CASSESFVANTEAFF. The CDR3 DNA follows: TGTGCCAGCAGTGAATCCTTCGTAGCGAACACTGAAGCTTTCTTT.

This clonotype came up many times. The chain joins TRBV10-3 to TRBJ2-5; D unclear. Germline-derived CDR1 and CDR2 are ENHRY and SYGVKD. The CDR3 has 14 residues. V dropped 4 bases and J dropped 4 bases, with 13 bases sitting between them. The CDR3 loop is CAISGGLRGETQYF. The CDR3 DNA reads as TGTGCCATCAGTGGTGGCCTAAGAGGAGAGACCCAGTACTTC.

This clonotype was found many times. The rearrangement joins TRBV20-1 to TRBJ1-1; possibly TRBD1 for D (6 bases). Germline V gene data show CDR1 as DFQATT and CDR2 as SNEGSKA (reference sequence). V lost 0 bases and J lost 2, with 10 bases in between. CDR3 size: 14 residues. The CDR3 sequence: CSARDYRDNTEAFF. The CDR3 region has the DNA TGCAGTGCTAGAGACTACAGGGACAACACTGAAGCTTTCTTT.

The table lists this clonotype with many counts. The V call is TRBV27, the J call TRBJ2-2; D is undetermined. Trimming left V 5 bases short and J 0 bases short, with 10 bases between. The germline CDR1 and CDR2 sequences are MNHEY and SMNVEV (reference sequence). CDR3 size: 15 residues. The CDR3 region is CASSPYSANTGELFF. CDR3 in DNA: TGTGCCAGCAGTCCCTATTCCGCGAACACCGGGGAGCTGTTTTTT.

There are many counts of this clonotype. The chain joins TRBV11-2 to TRBJ2-5; D unclear. CDR1 and CDR2 from the germline V gene are SGHAT and FQNNGV. V lost 0 bases to trimming and J lost 4 bases, with 12 bases between them. The CDR3 contains 15 residues. Here the CDR3 reads CASSLDRVELETQYF. Written as DNA, the CDR3 is TGTGCCAGCAGCTTAGATAGGGTGGAGCTAGAGACCCAGTACTTC.